The 18 T cell receptor beta chains below come from one sample, sequenced in a study of blood T cell repertoires in COVID-19. Sequencing was performed with immunoSEQ multiplex PCR; in TCRdb, only in-frame clones are kept and a portion is missing. This sample has 250,000 to 300,000 clones; almost 90% occur once, and the top ten carry about 11%. Sequenced: peripheral blood. The receptors derive from a woman between 25 and 40 years old with COVID-19, enrolled during active disease.

This clone was recorded only once. V is TRBV30 and J is TRBJ2-5; 10 bases fit TRBD2. The germline CDR1 and CDR2 sequences are GTSNPN and SVGIG (reference sequence). The CDR3 totals 15 residues. The J segment lost 1 base and the V segment lost 1 base, leaving 3 bases of the junction unmatched. The CDR3 coding sequence is TGTGCCTGGAGTGAGGCTAGCGGGAGCCAAGAGACCCAGTACTTC. Its protein product is CAWSEASGSQETQYF.

The V and J genes are TRBV19 and TRBJ2-7; 12 nucleotides match TRBD2. Germline V gene data show CDR1 as LNHDA and CDR2 as SQIVND (reference sequence). V shed 3 bases, J shed 3 bases, and the junction held 15 bases outside the gene matches. This CDR3 contains 19 residues. CDR3 residues: CASSILARATSGRVYEQYF. DNA of the CDR3: TGTGCCAGTAGTATTCTCGCCAGGGCGACTAGCGGGAGAGTCTACGAGCAGTACTTC.

The chain recombines TRBV13 with TRBJ2-7; TRBD1 aligns across 7 bases. Per the germline V gene, CDR1 is PRHDT and CDR2 is FYEKMQ (reference sequence). The CDR3 consists of 18 residues. The V segment lost 2 bases and the J segment 3 bases; nucleotides outside the gene matches: 16. This CDR3 is CASSLLSKLGTASYEQYF. Written as DNA, the CDR3 is TGTGCCAGCAGCTTACTTTCAAAATTGGGGACAGCCAGCTACGAGCAGTACTTC.

V gene TRBV4-3 combines with J gene TRBJ2-1, with 9 bases lining up with TRBD1. The CDR3 consists of 12 residues. The germline V gene has CDR1 LGHNA and CDR2 YSLEER. V dropped 3 bases and J dropped 12; count of bases not matched to a gene: 3. CDR3 sequence reads: CASSQAGQGQFF. The DNA for the CDR3 is TGCGCCAGCAGCCAGGCGGGACAGGGGCAGTTCTTC.

This sequence joins TRBV7-9 and TRBJ2-7, with TRBD2 identical over 7 bases. The CDR3 consists of 17 residues. Per the germline V gene, CDR1 is SEHNR and CDR2 is FQNEAQ (reference sequence). Unmatched junction bases numbered 12, after V lost 0 bases and J lost 4 bases. CDR3 sequence: CASSLAQVGGRGYEQYF. The CDR3 DNA follows: TGTGCCAGCAGCTTAGCGCAAGTCGGCGGGAGAGGGTACGAGCAGTACTTC.

The chain has TRBV19 and TRBJ1-1; 8 bases are shared with TRBD1. The CDR3 loop spans 13 amino acids. The germline gives CDR1 LNHDA, CDR2 SQIVND (reference sequence). Trimming removed 8 bases from V and 1 base from J; junction bases left unmatched: 3. CDR3 protein: CASGQGPNTEAFF. The CDR3 nucleotides read TGTGCCAGTGGACAGGGCCCGAACACTGAAGCTTTCTTT.

The sample holds one count of this clone. The chain joins TRBV30 to TRBJ2-3; 7 bases align to TRBD2. The CDR3 is made up of 14 amino acids. In germline, CDR1 is GTSNPN, CDR2 SVGIG (reference sequence). Losses at the gene ends were 7 bases for V and 0 bases for J; bases not matched to a gene: 7. The CDR3, as DNA: TGTGCCTTAGCGGGTGGTATCAGCACAGATACGCAGTATTTT. It encodes CALAGGISTDTQYF.

The chain combines TRBV9 with TRBJ2-1, with TRBD2 identical over 11 bases. This CDR3 has 17 residues. Trimming took 4 bases from V and 5 from J; bases not matched to a gene: 11. Germline CDR1 SGDLS, CDR2 YYNGEE. The CDR3 region is CASSSRSGREDNNEQFF. CDR3 in DNA: TGTGCCAGCAGCTCTCGTAGCGGGAGGGAGGATAACAATGAGCAGTTCTTC.

This clone was detected a few times. The rearrangement uses TRBV13 and TRBJ2-7; 10 positions match TRBD2. CDR3 size: 15 residues. Germline V gives CDR1 PRHDT, CDR2 FYEKMQ (reference sequence). With V trimmed by 5 bases and J by 7 bases, 11 bases remained unmatched. The CDR3 loop is CASSRWTSGLREQYF. The CDR3 DNA follows: TGTGCCAGCAGCCGATGGACTAGCGGTCTTAGGGAGCAGTACTTC.

The rearrangement joins TRBV19 to TRBJ2-1; 9 bases agree with TRBD2. V lost 5 bases and J lost 0; bases outside the gene matches: 8. The CDR3 runs to 17 residues. Looked up from germline, CDR1 is LNHDA and CDR2 is SQIVND (reference sequence). CDR3 bases: TGTGCCAGTAGTCTCCTAGCGGGGCAAAGCTCCTACAATGAGCAGTTCTTC. The encoded protein is CASSLLAGQSSYNEQFF. Full variable domain (missing parts from reference TRBV19 and TRBJ2-1): DGGITQSPKYLFRKEGQNVTLSCEQNLNHDAMYWYRQDPGQGLRLIYYSQIVNDFQKGDIAEGYSVSREKKESFPLTVTSAQKNPTAFYLCASSLLAGQSSYNEQFFGPGTRLTVL.

This chain joins TRBV20-1 and TRBJ1-1, with 12 bases fitting TRBD1. CDR1 is DFQATT and CDR2 is SNEGSKA in the germline V gene (reference sequence). With 3 bases clipped from V and 1 base from J, the junction kept 6 bases outside the gene matches. The CDR3 has 16 residues. The CDR3: CSASPGTGGGNTEAFF. CDR3 DNA: TGCAGTGCTAGTCCTGGGACAGGGGGCGGGAACACTGAAGCTTTCTTT.

The CDR3 is CASSGGRDASDTQYF. CDR3 coding DNA: TGTGCCAGCAGTGGCGGGAGGGATGCCAGTGATACGCAGTATTTT. V gene TRBV2 combines with J gene TRBJ2-3, with 9 bases aligning to TRBD2. The CDR3 is 15 residues long. CDR1 SNHLY and CDR2 FYNNEI come from the germline V gene. Trimming removed 4 bases from V and 6 bases from J; junction bases left unmatched: 8.

CDR3 nucleotide sequence: TGTGCCAGTAGTCCGGGGTCTGGAAACACCATATATTTT. It specifies CASSPGSGNTIYF. The V and J genes are TRBV19 and TRBJ1-3; no clear D. Trimming removed 5 bases from V and 1 base from J, with 6 bases in between. The CDR3 is 13 residues long. Germline-derived CDR1 and CDR2 are LNHDA and SQIVND (reference sequence).

The genes are TRBV1 and TRBJ2-4; TRBD1 is taken as the D call from the table, unchecked against the DNA. TRBV1 is flagged as a pseudogene. The CDR3 contains 14 residues. The CDR3 DNA reads TGCACCAGCAGCTTGGACAGGGGTTGGTACATTCAGTACTTC. Translating gives CTSSLDRGWYIQYF.

V is TRBV28 and J is TRBJ1-1; 7 nucleotides line up with TRBD1. Trimming removed 5 bases from V and 0 bases from J; junction bases left unmatched: 9. CDR1 is MDHEN, CDR2 SYDVKM, per germline. The CDR3 consists of 16 residues. In DNA, the CDR3 is TGTGCCAGCAGTGCTTACAGGGGAGCGATGAACACTGAAGCTTTCTTT. The encoded protein is CASSAYRGAMNTEAFF. Drawing the rest from reference TRBV28 and TRBJ1-1, the complete variable domain is DVKVTQSSRYLVKRTGEKVFLECVQDMDHENMFWYRQDPGLGLRLIYFSYDVKMKEKGDIPEGYSVSREKKERFSLILESASTNQTSMYLCASSAYRGAMNTEAFFGQGTRLTVV.

The rearrangement links TRBV19 to TRBJ1-5, with 8 bases aligning to TRBD1. The CDR3 sequence is 18 residues long. The junction had 19 bases not matched to a gene; V was cut back by 9 bases and J by 3 bases. The V gene's germline CDR1 is LNHDA and CDR2 SQIVND (reference sequence). The CDR3 loop is CASNWERDRGGINQPQHF. CDR3 coding DNA: TGTGCCAGCAATTGGGAACGAGACAGGGGTGGGATCAATCAGCCCCAGCATTTT.

The V gene is TRBV27, the J gene TRBJ1-2; D is perhaps TRBD1 (5 bases). V was clipped by 3 bases and J by 4 bases, with 9 bases between them. Germline V gene data show CDR1 as MNHEY and CDR2 as SMNVEV (reference sequence). CDR3 length equals 13 residues. The CDR3 loop is CASSLGGIYGYTF. CDR3 bases: TGTGCCAGCAGTTTGGGGGGAATCTATGGCTACACCTTC.

This chain connects TRBV4-1 to TRBJ2-1; D not resolved. Trimming removed 0 bases from V and 0 bases from J, with 9 bases in between. Germline V gene lookup returns CDR1 MGHRA and CDR2 YSYEKL. The CDR3 contains 16 residues. In nucleotides, the CDR3 is TGCGCCAGCAGCCAAGATTTCGAGAGCTCCTACAATGAGCAGTTCTTC. Translation: CASSQDFESSYNEQFF.